The rows below give T cell receptor beta chains drawn from one sample of a study of vaccination and CD4 T cells after COVID-19. TCRdb reprocessed the PCR reads with MiXCR, giving one entry per CDR3 protein. The sample includes around 15,000 distinct CDR3 sequences, 21% seen only once; the top ten take around 12%. Their antigens are not known. Sequenced here: CD4+ T cells from blood, cultured in vitro, sampled before SARS-CoV-2 vaccination. The receptor source for this set is a human donor who received a COVID-19 vaccine. Each CDR3 is given with its conserved first and last residue. A D gene is named only where the DNA matches it firmly. Clone size appears in some rows only: once, few, many, or a class for an expanded clone.

clone_size j_call d_call v_call cdr3_aa cdr3_nt
. TRBJ2-5 . TRBV6-1 CASTPLGRARPRTQYF TGTGCCAGCACTCCCCTGGGGCGGGCCCGCCCCAGGACCCAGTACTTC
few TRBJ2-1 . TRBV6-1 CASSRSLGYNEQFF TGTGCCAGCAGTAGATCTCTGGGGTACAATGAGCAGTTCTTC
few TRBJ1-1 TRBD1 TRBV29-1 CSENGQAGGTEAFF TGCAGTGAGAACGGACAGGCCGGAGGCACTGAAGCTTTCTTT
. TRBJ2-7 . TRBV6-1 CASSEGPRGVYEQYF TGTGCCAGCAGTGAAGGACCTAGGGGGGTATACGAGCAGTACTTC
. TRBJ1-1 . TRBV6-1 CASNARVDTEAFF TGTGCCAGCAACGCTCGGGTTGACACTGAAGCTTTCTTT
few TRBJ2-5 . TRBV5-8 CASSLGTGRYQETQYF TGTGCCAGCAGCTTGGGAACAGGACGCTACCAAGAGACCCAGTACTTC
. TRBJ2-1 . TRBV7-9 CASSLRGGGPSNEQFF TGTGCCAGCAGCTTACGAGGCGGGGGCCCGTCCAATGAGCAGTTCTTC
few TRBJ1-6 . TRBV27 CASSPYNSPLHF TGTGCCAGCAGCCCCTATAATTCACCCCTCCACTTT
medium-sized TRBJ1-1 . TRBV6-5 CASSYSVRSEAFF TGTGCCAGCAGTTACTCGGTTCGATCTGAAGCTTTCTTT
few TRBJ1-3 . TRBV19 CASSMDSSGNTIYF TGTGCCAGTAGTATGGACAGCTCTGGAAACACCATATATTTT
. TRBJ1-1 . TRBV18 CASSRDKPLDTEAFF TGTGCCAGCTCACGAGACAAGCCCCTTGACACTGAAGCTTTCTTT